This section outlines one T cell receptor (beta chain) sequence together with its context. The PCR made use of 60 Vbeta and 13 Jbeta primers. Libraries were prepared by immunoSEQ multiplex PCR; TCRdb keeps only in-frame clonotypes and omits some of them. The sample has around 230,000 clones, about 81% seen once. CDR1 and CDR2 (germline): SGHAT, FQNNGV. V lost 4 bases to trimming and J lost 7 bases; unmatched junction nucleotides: 6. The CDR3 is made up of 15 amino acids. These data come from a study of cytomegalovirus exposure and HLA in healthy donors. The chain has TRBV11-2 and TRBJ2-1; TRBD2 aligns across 11 bases. The clonotype originates from a man aged 35-49 years in good health and CMV-seropositive. The sequenced sample was PBMCs. CDR3 residues: CASSYPGTSGNEQFF. The CDR3 DNA sequence: TGTGCCAGCAGCTATCCCGGGACTAGCGGTAATGAGCAGTTCTTC.